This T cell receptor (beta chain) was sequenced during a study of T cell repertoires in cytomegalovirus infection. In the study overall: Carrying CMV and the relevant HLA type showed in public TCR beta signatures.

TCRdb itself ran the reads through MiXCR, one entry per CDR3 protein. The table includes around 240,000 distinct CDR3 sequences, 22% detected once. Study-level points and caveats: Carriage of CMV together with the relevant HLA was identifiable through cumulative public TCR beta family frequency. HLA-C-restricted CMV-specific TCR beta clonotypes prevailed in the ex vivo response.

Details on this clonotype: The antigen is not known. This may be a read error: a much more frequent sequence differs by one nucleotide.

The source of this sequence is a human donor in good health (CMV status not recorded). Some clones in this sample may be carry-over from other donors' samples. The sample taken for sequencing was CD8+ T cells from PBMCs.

CDR3 region: CASRSGELFF. CDR3 bases: TGTGCCAGCAGGAGCGGGGAGCTGTTTTTT. The chain recombines TRBV2 with TRBJ2-2; no clear D. CDR3 size: 10 residues. Looked up from germline, CDR1 is SNHLY and CDR2 is FYNNEI. The V and J ends lost 6 bases and 7 bases respectively, with 3 bases between them.